What follows is one TCR beta chain and its context. Authors' analysis steps: Using reference gene primer amplification, nucleated cell counts were estimated. TCRdb keeps only in-frame clones here, not all; method: immunoSEQ multiplex PCR. V and J calls and clone size come straight from that table; D and trimming were deduced from the DNA. The sample holds a few hundred thousand clones, about 87% seen once. Recruited during active infection, patients (from Seattle) were subsequently followed longitudinally. The germline V gene encodes CDR1 SGHNT and CDR2 YYREEE (reference sequence). Trimming at V came to 4 bases and at J to 3 bases, leaving 11 bases not matched to a gene. The CDR3 extends over 16 amino acids. The data originate from a study of blood T cell repertoires in COVID-19. Study-wide context: From T cells, B-cell-depleted T cells, or PBMCs came the material, which was cDNA or gDNA.

The chain recombines TRBV5-4 with TRBJ2-7, with TRBD2 matching over 9 bases. The sequenced sample consisted of peripheral blood. This TCR was sampled from a woman between 50 and 59 years old with COVID-19, enrolled during active disease. CDR3 DNA sequence: TGTGCCAGCAGCATAGAGCCGGGACTAGCAGTCTACGAGCAGTACTTC. Amino acids: CASSIEPGLAVYEQYF.